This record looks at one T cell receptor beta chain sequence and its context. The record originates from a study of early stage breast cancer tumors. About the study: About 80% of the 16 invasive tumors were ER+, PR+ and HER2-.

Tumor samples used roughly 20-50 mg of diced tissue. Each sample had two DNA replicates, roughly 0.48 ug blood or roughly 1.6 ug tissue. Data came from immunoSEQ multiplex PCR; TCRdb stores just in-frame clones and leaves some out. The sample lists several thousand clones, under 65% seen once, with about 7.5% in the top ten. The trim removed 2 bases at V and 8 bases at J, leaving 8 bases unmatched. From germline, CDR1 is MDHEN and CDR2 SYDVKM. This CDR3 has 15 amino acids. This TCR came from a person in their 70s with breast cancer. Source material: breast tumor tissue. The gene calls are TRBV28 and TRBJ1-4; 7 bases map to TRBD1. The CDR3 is CASSLNAGGLEKLFF. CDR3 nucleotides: TGTGCCAGCAGTTTAAACGCAGGGGGTTTGGAAAAACTGTTTTTT.